The 7 T cell receptor beta chains below all came from one sample that was sequenced in a study of glioma-infiltrating T cells after dendritic cell vaccination. Using immunoSEQ multiplex PCR, the repertoire was profiled, and TCRdb retains in-frame clones only, with some absent. Of tens of thousands of clones in the sample, under 90% were seen once. The material sequenced was blood, taken before dendritic cell vaccination. These receptors originate from a human donor with glioblastoma.

The V and J genes are TRBV5-1 and TRBJ1-2, with D tentatively TRBD1 (6 bases). The CDR3 consists of 14 residues. V was clipped by 5 bases and J by 0 bases, with 11 bases between them. Germline-derived CDR1 and CDR2 are SGHRS and YFSETQ. The chain's CDR3 is CASRQGPTNYGYTF. CDR3 in DNA: TGCGCCAGCAGGCAGGGGCCAACTAACTATGGCTACACCTTC.

The chain uses TRBV4-1 and TRBJ1-1, with D maybe TRBD1 (5 bases). Germline CDR1 reads MGHRA; CDR2 reads YSYEKL. The CDR3 is 15 residues long. Trimming removed 1 base from V and 3 bases from J, with 12 bases in between. DNA for the CDR3: TGCGCCAGCAGCCAAGCGGGGGTGGGCGACACTGAAGCTTTCTTT. Its translation is CASSQAGVGDTEAFF.

The chain is built from TRBV6-5 and TRBJ2-2; 7 bases are shared with TRBD2. V was clipped by 6 bases and J by 3 bases; unmatched bases: 4. Germline lookup yields CDR1 MNHEY and CDR2 SVGAGI. The CDR3 length is 14 residues. In DNA, the CDR3 is TGTGCCAGCAGATGGGGGGGAGACACCGGGGAGCTGTTTTTT. Protein product: CASRWGGDTGELFF.

The V and J genes are TRBV28 and TRBJ1-4; TRBD1 matches 7 bases. Germline V gene lookup returns CDR1 MDHEN and CDR2 SYDVKM. The ends lost 3 bases at V and 8 bases at J; junction bases unmatched: 9. This CDR3 comprises 15 residues. The CDR3 sequence is CASSLAGQQREKLFF. CDR3 nucleotide sequence: TGTGCCAGCAGTTTGGCGGGACAGCAAAGGGAAAAACTGTTTTTT.

J is TRBJ1-2 and V is TRBV6-6; the D gene is possibly TRBD1 (6 bases). Germline CDR1 and CDR2: MNHNY and SVGAGI (reference sequence). This CDR3 region has 14 residues. The germline V and J ends were trimmed by 3 bases and 6 bases, with 14 bases remaining between them. The CDR3 protein is CASSYPDRMNGYTF. CDR3 nucleotides: TGTGCCAGCAGTTATCCCGACAGGATGAATGGCTACACCTTC.

The chain has TRBV6-6 and TRBJ2-7; TRBD1 aligns across 9 bases. The length of the CDR3 is 14 residues. The V gene's germline CDR1 is MNHNY and CDR2 SVGAGI (reference sequence). Trimming at V came to 6 bases and at J to 1 base, leaving 4 bases not matched to a gene. Here the CDR3 reads CASSPGTGSYEQYF. The CDR3, as DNA: TGTGCCAGCAGCCCAGGGACAGGGTCCTACGAGCAGTACTTC.

The chain joins TRBV7-6 to TRBJ1-5; D is possibly TRBD1 (5 bases). This CDR3 region has 15 residues. V dropped 1 base and J dropped 1 base, with 8 bases sitting between them. From germline, CDR1 is SGHVS and CDR2 FNYEAQ. The CDR3 region has the DNA TGTGCCAGCAGCTTAGGGCAGGGAAGCAATCAGCCCCAGCATTTT. Its protein is CASSLGQGSNQPQHF.